Sequencing of this T cell receptor beta chain was carried out in a study of identical twins (TCRdb year 2016). For the study in its entirety: The study deep-sequenced TCR alpha and beta repertoires from monozygotic twins, unrelated adults of various ages and cord blood to test whether fetal clonotypes persist. To rule out contamination, replicate twin experiments were performed at different times with different library preparation protocols.

This clonotype occurred many times. Its antigen remains unidentified. No base quality information exists; no much larger clone differs at one position. Paper-wide results and their limitations: Compared with coincidental sharing between unrelated individuals, out-of-frame TCR alpha sequences shared between twins had an excess of sequences with low generation probability. Zero-insertion analyses could be partly confounded by invariant T cells such as MAIT and iNKT, although diverse VJ usage argued against such confounding for most clonotypes. Because the same donors could not be followed over many years, conclusions were based on cross-sectional statistical analysis. Abundant cord blood beta clonotypes carried fewer insertions; young adult naive repertoires showed a weaker similar trend, while memory repertoires showed none. Out-of-frame TCR alpha sharing in monozygotic twins was systematically underestimated by recombination models, whereas sharing between unrelated individuals was in agreement with the recombination models. In beta out-of-frame sequences, excess twin sharing was weaker, because having fewer shared sequences lowered the signal-to-noise ratio.

Trimming leaves V shorter by 5 bases and J shorter by 2 bases, with the junction holding 6 bases beyond the gene matches. The CDR3 covers 14 residues, taking in both the cysteine and the phenylalanine. Only the CDR3 portion is preserved as DNA: 42 bases, with reading frame beginning at the first base. CDR1 SEHNR and CDR2 FQNEAQ were looked up in the germline V gene (reference sequence). All donors were healthy Caucasians. The twin cohort comprised three pairs of female monozygotic twins, all aged roughly 18 to 30 years. Positive isolation kits from Invitrogen were used to isolate CD4+ and CD8+ T cell populations. The method was 5' RACE. The sequencer listed for this sample is Illumina HiSeq 2000. Template switching added a universal primer binding site, and the final cDNA carried a unique molecular identifier that allowed TCR cDNA molecules to be counted accurately. Specific primers in the conserved constant-segment region were used to synthesize first-strand cDNA for the TCR alpha and beta chains. To control for contamination, every cDNA library was double barcoded, receiving both a SMART-Mk sample barcode and Illumina barcodes. Two successive PCR steps introduced TruSeq adapter sequences along with Illumina sample barcodes. The Illumina HiSeq platform was used with custom primers to sequence TCR alpha and beta cDNA libraries. The paper's data handling went like this. Raw reads were processed with MiGEC to extract unique molecular identifiers, and MiXCR was used to determine CDR3 positions. Recombination models were inferred per individual with the repgenHMM and IGoR tools using an EM algorithm. Shared clonotypes were analyzed with the tcR package in R, and sharing was normalized by the product of cloneset sizes. To study raw recombination without the effects of thymic and clonal selection, out-of-frame nonproductive sequences were analyzed. The public reads were quality trimmed at Q25 with fastp and then assembled into clones with MiXCR by TCRdb, keeping productive beta chains. Rows with one shared CDR3 protein collapse into an entry with the most common genes and DNA. The V and J calls were not made by the authors but by TCRdb's processing. This sample gives some 240,000 distinct CDR3 sequences in total; about 8.9% of them show up just once. Around 3% of the sample comes from the top ten.

These same records also appear under a second study, on yellow fever vaccine responses in identical twins. Per that second paper: The authors reported that the T cell response to vaccination in identical twins appeared partly convergent and partly personalized. In the study, vaccine-responding T cell clones were precisely tracked in identical twins.

This TCR derives from a woman between 18 and 30 years old in good health. Sequencing used CD8+ T cells sorted from blood. The rearranged segments are TRBV7-9 and TRBJ2-7; TRBD1 fits 7 bases in the junction. Read as DNA, the sequence is TGTGCCAGCAGCACTCGGACAGGTCCCTACGAGCAGTACTTC. The translation is CASSTRTGPYEQYF.